Sequencing of this T cell receptor (beta chain) was carried out in a study of T cell repertoires in cytomegalovirus infection. Study details: Signatures in public TCR beta sequences pointed to both CMV infection and matching HLA type. Notes on the study in general: Cumulative public TCR beta family frequency identified carriers of CMV plus the relevant HLA. Within the response measured ex vivo, HLA-C-restricted CMV-specific TCR beta clonotypes were dominant.

Remarks on this clonotype: Its antigen is still unknown.

A single record per CDR3 protein comes from TCRdb applying MiXCR to the reads. In the table there are about 85,000 distinct CDR3 sequences, under 55% of which are singletons. The CDR3 length is 12 residues. Trimming cost V 4 bases and J 4 bases, with 8 bases left between them. Germline-derived CDR1 and CDR2 are MNHEY and SMNVEV (reference sequence). The receptor's source is a human donor in good health (CMV status not recorded). Some clones in this sample may be carry-over from other donors' samples. This chain connects TRBV27 to TRBJ2-7; D is unresolved. The sequencing used CD8+ T cells from cultured PBMCs, collected from culture after CMV antigen stimulation. In DNA, the CDR3 is TGTGCCAGCAGTTCCTTCCTATACGAGCAGTACTTC. It is translated as CASSSFLYEQYF.